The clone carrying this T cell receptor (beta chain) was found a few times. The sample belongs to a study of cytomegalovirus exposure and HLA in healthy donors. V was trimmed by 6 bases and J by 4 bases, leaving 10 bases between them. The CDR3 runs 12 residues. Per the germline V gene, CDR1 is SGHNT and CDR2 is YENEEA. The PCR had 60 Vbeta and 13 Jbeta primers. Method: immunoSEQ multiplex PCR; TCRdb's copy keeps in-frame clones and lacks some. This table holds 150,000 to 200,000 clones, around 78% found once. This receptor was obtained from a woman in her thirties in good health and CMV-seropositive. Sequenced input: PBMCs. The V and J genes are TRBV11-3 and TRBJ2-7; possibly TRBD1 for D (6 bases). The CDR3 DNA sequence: TGTGCCAGCAGTGAAACAGGGTACGAGCAGTACTTC. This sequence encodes CASSETGYEQYF.